What follows are 30 T cell receptor beta chains derived from one specimen sequenced in a study of T cells after somatic rescue of genetic block (TCRdb year 2020). Library preparation employed the immunoSEQ multiplex PCR assay. Here the immuneACCESS table is served through TCRdb, limited to in-frame sequences with V and J called. Missing clones are a known gap in these copies; in checked studies unresolved V genes cover under half, and the rest lacks a known reason. This sample gives some 74,000 clones in total; approximately 90% of them show up just once. The top ten constitute approximately 3% of the sample. Material: peripheral blood mononuclear cells (PBMCs). Receptors originate from a man in his thirties or forties.

V and J are TRBV7-9 and TRBJ1-1; possible D gene TRBD1, 6 bases. The germline gives CDR1 SEHNR, CDR2 FQNEAQ (reference sequence). This CDR3 contains 13 residues. The V gene lost 5 bases and the J gene lost 8 bases, with 15 bases spanning the gap. CDR3 protein: CASSMGYRDEAFF. In DNA, the CDR3 is TGTGCCAGCAGCATGGGTTACAGGGACGAAGCTTTCTTT.

This clone was observed once. The rearrangement uses TRBV10-3 and TRBJ2-7; D possibly uses TRBD1 or TRBD2 (6 bases each). This CDR3 contains 16 residues. Trimming removed 3 bases at V and 3 bases at J, with 18 bases between. CDR1 and CDR2 from the germline V gene are ENHRY and SYGVKD. DNA of the CDR3: TGTGCCATCAGTGATGGGGGGCTAACCTCGGACTACGAGCAGTACTTC. Amino acids: CAISDGGLTSDYEQYF.

The chain combines TRBV14 with TRBJ2-7; 13 bases are a match to TRBD2. This CDR3 is 16 amino acids long. Germline CDR1 reads SGHDN; CDR2 reads FVKESK. Trimming removed 0 bases from V and 3 bases from J; junction bases left unmatched: 2. This CDR3 is CASSQDGLAGDYEQYF. The CDR3, as DNA: TGTGCCAGCAGCCAAGATGGACTAGCGGGAGACTACGAGCAGTACTTC.

The gene calls are TRBV28 and TRBJ2-1; tentative D call: TRBD2 (6 bases). The CDR3 spans 16 residues. The ends were cut back, 2 bases at V and 0 bases at J, with 11 bases in the middle. The germline CDR1 and CDR2 sequences are MDHEN and SYDVKM. The CDR3, as DNA: TGTGCCAGCAGTTTAAGGGCGGGAAGCTCCTACAATGAGCAGTTCTTC. It specifies CASSLRAGSSYNEQFF.

The chain carries TRBV5-1 and TRBJ2-7; possibly TRBD1 for D (6 bases). The V end lost 1 base, the J end lost 4 bases, and 9 bases lay between the germline ends. The length of the CDR3 is 13 residues. Germline lookup yields CDR1 SGHRS and CDR2 YFSETQ. The DNA for the CDR3 is TGCGCCAGCAGCTTGAGAACAGGGTACGAGCAGTACTTC. Residues: CASSLRTGYEQYF.

This chain links TRBV27 with TRBJ2-1; 8 nucleotides line up with TRBD2. V lost 2 bases to trimming and J lost 8 bases; unmatched junction nucleotides: 8. This CDR3 has 15 residues. The germline gives CDR1 MNHEY, CDR2 SMNVEV (reference sequence). For the CDR3, the DNA is TGTGCCAGCAGTTTAGCGGCGGGGGGATCCGATGAGCAGTTCTTC. Translation gives CASSLAAGGSDEQFF.

The chain couples TRBV19 to TRBJ1-3; the D gene is possibly TRBD1 (5 bases). This CDR3 contains 15 residues. V lost 11 bases and J 0 bases, leaving 17 bases between the germline ends. CDR1 and CDR2 from the germline V gene are LNHDA and SQIVND (reference sequence). This chain's CDR3 is CAGMIAGVSGNTIYF. CDR3 sequence (DNA): TGTGCCGGAATGATTGCGGGGGTCTCTGGAAACACCATATATTTT.

V gene TRBV5-6 combines with J gene TRBJ1-5; 7 bases align to TRBD1. The CDR3 extends over 17 amino acids. The V gene's germline CDR1 is SGHDT and CDR2 YYEEEE. The J segment lost 0 bases and the V segment lost 3 bases, leaving 9 bases of the junction unmatched. In DNA form, the CDR3 reads TGTGCCAGCAGCTCATGGACAGGTCCGTATAGCAATCAGCCCCAGCATTTT. This translates into CASSSWTGPYSNQPQHF.

The chain uses TRBV15 and TRBJ2-1; 7 nucleotides match TRBD2. Trimming cost V 0 bases and J 4 bases; bases outside gene matches: 9. This CDR3 contains 17 residues. The V gene's germline CDR1 is LNHNV and CDR2 YYDKDF (reference sequence). CDR3 bases: TGTGCCACCAGCAGAGAACGCCTAGCGGTTGGTTACAATGAGCAGTTCTTC. Protein sequence: CATSRERLAVGYNEQFF.

The CDR3 nucleotides read TGTGCCGATGGACTAGCGGGAGGCCTCTCCTACGAGCAGTACTTC. The encoded protein is CADGLAGGLSYEQYF. J is TRBJ2-7 and V is TRBV21-1; the DNA was not compared with TRBD2, the D call given in the table. TRBV21-1 is classified as a pseudogene. The CDR3 consists of 15 residues.

The genes are TRBV5-1 and TRBJ1-1; D is undetermined. Between the trimmed V and J ends, which lost 0 bases and 0 bases, there was a span of 15 bases. Germline CDR1 SGHRS, CDR2 YFSETQ. The CDR3 length is 17 residues. CDR3 region: CASSLGAGRNMNTEAFF. CDR3 in DNA: TGCGCCAGCAGCTTGGGGGCAGGCCGAAATATGAACACTGAAGCTTTCTTT.

V is TRBV7-9 and J is TRBJ2-3, with 8 positions matching TRBD1. This CDR3 region has 15 residues. From germline, CDR1 is SEHNR and CDR2 FQNEAQ (reference sequence). The junction had 8 bases not matched to a gene; V was cut back by 8 bases and J by 1 base. The CDR3 region has the DNA TGTGCCAGCCAGACAGGGGAAGTGGGCACAGATACGCAGTATTTT. This sequence encodes CASQTGEVGTDTQYF.

V is TRBV30 and J is TRBJ2-5; unclear D gene. V lost 4 bases and J 1 base, leaving 7 bases between the germline ends. From germline, CDR1 is GTSNPN and CDR2 SVGIG (reference sequence). The CDR3 sequence is 12 residues long. CDR3 in DNA: TGTGCCTGGAACACAGTCCAAGAGACCCAGTACTTC. This codes for CAWNTVQETQYF. Variable domain in full (rest from reference TRBV30 and TRBJ2-5): SQTIHQWPATLVQPVGSPLSLECTVEGTSNPNLYWYRQAAGRGLQLLFYSVGIGQISSEVPQNLSASRPQDRQFILSSKKLLLSDSGFYLCAWNTVQETQYFGPGTRLLVL.

The V gene is TRBV2, the J gene TRBJ1-4; D is ambiguous. V was trimmed by 2 bases and J by 6 bases, leaving 7 bases between them. The CDR3 extends over 13 amino acids. CDR1 and CDR2 from the germline V gene are SNHLY and FYNNEI. This CDR3 reads CASSESPDEKLFF. In nucleotides, the CDR3 is TGTGCCAGCAGTGAAAGTCCGGATGAAAAACTGTTTTTT.

The chain recombines TRBV19 with TRBJ1-5; possible D gene TRBD1, 6 bases. Germline V gene lookup returns CDR1 LNHDA and CDR2 SQIVND (reference sequence). V dropped 1 base and J dropped 1 base, with 8 bases sitting between them. The CDR3 totals 15 residues. The chain's CDR3 is CASSIAGTSNQPQHF. The CDR3 bases are TGTGCCAGTAGTATAGCCGGGACAAGCAATCAGCCCCAGCATTTT.

The CDR3 is CASSLGSGTGGTEAFF. The CDR3 region has the DNA TGTGCCAGCAGCTTGGGCTCTGGGACAGGGGGCACTGAAGCTTTCTTT. The chain combines TRBV7-9 with TRBJ1-1; TRBD1 matches at 11 bases. The V gene end was trimmed by 3 bases and the J gene end by 4 bases; junction bases not matched to a gene: 7. Germline lookup yields CDR1 SEHNR and CDR2 FQNEAQ (reference sequence). CDR3 size: 16 residues.

The sample holds a few counts of this clone. The chain employs TRBV6-1 and TRBJ1-1, with 7 positions matching TRBD1. The CDR3 has 13 amino acids. The V gene end was trimmed by 7 bases and the J gene end by 4 bases; junction bases not matched to a gene: 6. Germline V gives CDR1 MNHNS, CDR2 SASEGT. The CDR3, as DNA: TGTGCCAGCATTTCCAGGGGGAGCACTGAAGCTTTCTTT. It codes for CASISRGSTEAFF.

The chain recombines TRBV6-4 with TRBJ2-3; 7 bases are a match to TRBD1. V trimming: 0 bases; J trimming: 4 bases; junction bases outside the gene matches: 4. The germline gives CDR1 MRHNA, CDR2 SNTAGT. The CDR3 runs 15 residues. CDR3 DNA sequence: TGTGCCAGCAGTGACTCGAGACAGGGCCCAGATACGCAGTATTTT. Amino acid sequence: CASSDSRQGPDTQYF.

In nucleotides, the CDR3 is TGTGCCAGCTCACCGGGACAGACAAATCAGCCCCAGCATTTT. Its translation: CASSPGQTNQPQHF. This chain joins TRBV18 and TRBJ1-5; TRBD1 aligns across 7 bases. In germline, CDR1 is KGHSH, CDR2 LQKENI. After removal of 3 bases from V and 4 bases from J, the junction contained 3 bases not matched to a gene. This CDR3 region has 14 residues.

V and J are TRBV4-1 and TRBJ1-1, with TRBD1 matching over 8 bases. The CDR3 spans 16 residues. The germline V gene has CDR1 MGHRA and CDR2 YSYEKL. J lost 1 base, V lost 3 bases, and 7 bases had no gene match. The CDR3 region has the DNA TGCGCCAGCAGCCAGGGTGGACAGGGATCGAACACTGAAGCTTTCTTT. Translation gives CASSQGGQGSNTEAFF.

The chain carries TRBV4-2 and TRBJ2-1, with D perhaps TRBD2 (6 bases). Trimming removed 5 bases from V and 5 bases from J, with 16 bases in between. CDR1 and CDR2 from the germline V gene are LGHNA and YNFKEQ. This CDR3 has 15 residues. CDR3 coding DNA: TGTGCCAGCAGCTCTGAAGCGGGTCTGAACAATGAGCAGTTCTTC. Protein product: CASSSEAGLNNEQFF.

The chain couples TRBV4-1 to TRBJ2-2, with 9 nucleotides matching TRBD2. J was trimmed by 0 bases and V by 4 bases; bases with no gene match: 9. The CDR3 totals 18 residues. Germline lookup yields CDR1 MGHRA and CDR2 YSYEKL. In nucleotides, the CDR3 is TGCGCCAGCAGCCCTAGGGTAGCGGGGGCCACGAACACCGGGGAGCTGTTTTTT. As protein: CASSPRVAGATNTGELFF.

The V and J genes are TRBV7-9 and TRBJ1-6, with D possibly being TRBD1 (5 bases). Per germline, CDR1 SEHNR and CDR2 FQNEAQ (reference sequence). The germline V and J ends were trimmed by 0 bases and 7 bases, with 10 bases remaining between them. There are 15 residues in the CDR3. The CDR3 sequence is CASSLAAGRNSPLHF. The CDR3 DNA sequence: TGTGCCAGCAGCTTAGCGGCAGGGAGGAATTCACCCCTCCACTTT.

V usage is TRBV4-2 and J usage is TRBJ1-3; 9 bases are shared with TRBD1. Germline V gene data show CDR1 as LGHNA and CDR2 as YNFKEQ. The CDR3 has 16 amino acids. V dropped 5 bases and J dropped 4; count of bases not matched to a gene: 9. This CDR3 reads CASSFTGTGSGNTIYF. The CDR3 coding sequence is TGTGCCAGCAGCTTCACCGGGACAGGGTCCGGAAACACCATATATTTT.

The V gene is TRBV5-1, the J gene TRBJ2-3; D may match TRBD1 or TRBD2 (5 bases each). The CDR3 spans 14 residues. V gave up 0 bases and J gave up 2 bases, with 7 bases separating them. Germline-derived CDR1 and CDR2 are SGHRS and YFSETQ. This chain's CDR3 is CASSLGGNTDTQYF. Written as DNA, the CDR3 is TGCGCCAGCAGCTTGGGGGGGAACACAGATACGCAGTATTTT.

This clone occurred once. The chain carries TRBV5-1 and TRBJ2-5; D remains unclear. This CDR3 region has 13 residues. Trimming took 3 bases from V and 2 from J, leaving 8 bases between them. CDR1 and CDR2 from the germline V gene are SGHRS and YFSETQ. The CDR3 nucleotides are TGCGCCAGCAGCTCCGAAGGGCAAGAGACCCAGTACTTC. It yields the protein CASSSEGQETQYF.

This clone was recorded only once. This chain links TRBV19 with TRBJ1-1, with TRBD1 matching 7 bases. The CDR3 is 12 residues long. V lost 6 bases and J lost 5; bases outside the gene matches: 3. The germline V gene has CDR1 LNHDA and CDR2 SQIVND (reference sequence). The DNA of the CDR3 is TGTGCCAGTAGGACGGGACAGACTGAAGCTTTCTTT. Its translation is CASRTGQTEAFF.

This clone was detected once. The chain has TRBV5-1 and TRBJ2-7; D is perhaps TRBD2 (6 bases). Germline V gives CDR1 SGHRS, CDR2 YFSETQ. The V end lost 5 bases, the J end lost 0 bases, and 9 bases lay between the germline ends. This CDR3 has 13 residues. CDR3 DNA sequence: TGCGCCAGCAGGGTAGCGGACTCCTACGAGCAGTACTTC. Protein: CASRVADSYEQYF.

The J gene is TRBJ1-5, the V gene TRBV5-6; D unclear. Trimming stripped 4 bases from V and 5 bases from J, with 10 bases between. Per germline, CDR1 SGHDT and CDR2 YYEEEE. This CDR3 has 13 amino acids. The CDR3 here is CASSLGTDQPQHF. CDR3 DNA sequence: TGTGCCAGCAGCCTAGGAACGGATCAGCCCCAGCATTTT.

This clone was picked up one time. V and J are TRBV7-9 and TRBJ1-5; 9 bases agree with TRBD1. The junction had 10 bases not matched to a gene; V was cut back by 4 bases and J by 6 bases. In germline, CDR1 is SEHNR, CDR2 FQNEAQ (reference sequence). The CDR3 is 16 amino acids. CDR3 protein: CASSSGRTGDFQPQHF. In DNA form, the CDR3 reads TGTGCCAGCAGCTCGGGCCGGACAGGGGATTTTCAGCCCCAGCATTTT. The entire variable domain, with the rest obtained from reference TRBV7-9 and TRBJ1-5, is as follows: DTGVSQNPRHKITKRGQNVTFRCDPISEHNRLYWYRQTLGQGPEFLTYFQNEAQLEKSRLLSDRFSAERPKGSFSTLEIQRTEQGDSAMYLCASSSGRTGDFQPQHFGDGTRLSIL.